This T cell receptor beta chain was obtained from a study of a mutant IDH1 vaccine in newly diagnosed glioma. Study overall: Treated patients showed a male proportion of about 60%, a female proportion of around 40%, and a mean age of roughly 40 years. The study held visit V12 at week 35 and visit V13 at week 47.

Overall study results and limits: Immune responses induced by vaccination arose in 93.3% of the patients.

Time point described: week 47, end of study. Every single dose of the vaccine, 300 ug of mutant IDH1 20-mer peptide, came with topical imiquimod. Measured with immunoSEQ multiplex PCR; TCRdb has only the in-frame clones, and not every one. The sample lists about 56,000 clones; roughly four fifths were seen once. There are 15 residues in the CDR3. Germline trimming cut 6 bases from V and 6 bases from J; bases unmatched to any gene: 7. Germline CDR1 reads SGHTA; CDR2 reads FQGTGA. With respect to this clone: What it binds is unknown.

The rearrangement links TRBV7-3 to TRBJ2-5, with 13 nucleotides matching TRBD2. This sequence originates from a woman between 45 and 60 years old with glioma. The material sequenced was PBMCs, taken from a glioma patient whose treatment included an IDH1 peptide vaccine. The CDR3 nucleotides are TGTGCCAGCAGTCGACTAGCGGGGGGACGGCAGACCCAGTACTTC. It is translated as CASSRLAGGRQTQYF.